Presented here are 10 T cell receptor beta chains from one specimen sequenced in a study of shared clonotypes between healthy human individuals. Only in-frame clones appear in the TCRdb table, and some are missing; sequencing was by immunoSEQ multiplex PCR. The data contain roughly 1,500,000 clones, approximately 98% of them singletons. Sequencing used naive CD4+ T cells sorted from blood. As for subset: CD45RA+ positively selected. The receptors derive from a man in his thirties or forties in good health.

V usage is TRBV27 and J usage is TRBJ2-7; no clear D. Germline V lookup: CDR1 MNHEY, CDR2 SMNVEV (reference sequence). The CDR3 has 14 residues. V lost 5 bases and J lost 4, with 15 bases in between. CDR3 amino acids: CASSPSRTQYEQYF. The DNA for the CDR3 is TGTGCCAGCAGTCCTTCCCGGACCCAATACGAGCAGTACTTC.

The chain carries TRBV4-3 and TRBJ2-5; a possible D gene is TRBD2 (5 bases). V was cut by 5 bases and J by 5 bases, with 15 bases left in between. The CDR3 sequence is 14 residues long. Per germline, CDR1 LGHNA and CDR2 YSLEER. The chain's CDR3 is CASSRGRTGETQYF. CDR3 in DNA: TGCGCCAGCAGCAGAGGGAGAACGGGGGAGACCCAGTACTTC.

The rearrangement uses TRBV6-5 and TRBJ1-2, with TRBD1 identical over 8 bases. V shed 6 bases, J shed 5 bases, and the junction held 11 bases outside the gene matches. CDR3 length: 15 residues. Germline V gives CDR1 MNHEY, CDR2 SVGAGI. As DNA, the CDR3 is TGTGCCAGCAGCAAACGGGGACAGGCGGCTTATGGCTACACCTTC. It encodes CASSKRGQAAYGYTF.

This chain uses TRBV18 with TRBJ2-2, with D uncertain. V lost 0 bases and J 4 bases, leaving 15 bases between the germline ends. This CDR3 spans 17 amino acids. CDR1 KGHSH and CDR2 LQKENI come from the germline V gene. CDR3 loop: CASSPPSQVYFTGELFF. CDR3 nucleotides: TGTGCCAGCTCACCACCTTCTCAGGTTTACTTCACCGGGGAGCTGTTTTTT.

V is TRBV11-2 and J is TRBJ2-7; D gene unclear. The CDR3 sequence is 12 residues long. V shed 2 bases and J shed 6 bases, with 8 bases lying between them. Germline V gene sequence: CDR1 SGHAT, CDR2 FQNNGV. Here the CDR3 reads CASSLTFTEQYF. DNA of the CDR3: TGTGCCAGCAGCTTAACCTTCACCGAGCAGTACTTC.

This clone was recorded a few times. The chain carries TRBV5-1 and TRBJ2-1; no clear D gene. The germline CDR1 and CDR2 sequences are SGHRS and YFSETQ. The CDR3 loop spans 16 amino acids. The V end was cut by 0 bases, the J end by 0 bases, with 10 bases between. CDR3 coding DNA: TGCGCCAGCAGCTTGGAGGCGGTGAGCTCCTACAATGAGCAGTTCTTC. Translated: CASSLEAVSSYNEQFF.

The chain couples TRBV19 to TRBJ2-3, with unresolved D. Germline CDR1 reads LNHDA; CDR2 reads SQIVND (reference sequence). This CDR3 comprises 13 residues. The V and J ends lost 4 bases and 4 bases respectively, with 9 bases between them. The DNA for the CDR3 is TGTGCCAGTAGTAGATCTAGATCAGATACGCAGTATTTT. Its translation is CASSRSRSDTQYF.

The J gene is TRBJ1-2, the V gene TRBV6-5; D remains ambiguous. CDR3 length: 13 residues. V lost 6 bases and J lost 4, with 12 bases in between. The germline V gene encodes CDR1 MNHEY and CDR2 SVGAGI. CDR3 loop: CASSNSGRYGYTF. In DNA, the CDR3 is TGTGCCAGCAGCAATTCAGGCCGCTATGGCTACACCTTC.

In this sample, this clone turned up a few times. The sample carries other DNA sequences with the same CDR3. CDR3 amino acids: CASSLVSTGELFF. For the CDR3, the DNA is TGTGCCAGCAGCTTAGTGAGCACCGGGGAGCTGTTTTTT. The V call is TRBV7-2, the J call TRBJ2-2; unclear D gene. Germline V gene lookup returns CDR1 SGHTA and CDR2 FQGNSA. The CDR3 totals 13 residues. Deletions cut 1 base from V and 4 bases from J, with 4 bases between.

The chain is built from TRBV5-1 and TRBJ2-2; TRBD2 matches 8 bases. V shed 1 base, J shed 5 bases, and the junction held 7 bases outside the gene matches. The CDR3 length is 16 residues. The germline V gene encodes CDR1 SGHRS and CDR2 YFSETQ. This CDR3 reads CASSLIGTSDTGELFF. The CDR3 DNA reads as TGCGCCAGCAGCTTGATCGGGACTAGTGATACCGGGGAGCTGTTTTTT.